This TCR beta chain was recovered during a study of blood T cells in healthy people across ages. Study in general: The capture of about one barcoded beta molecule per two T cells was achieved by template switching.

This clonotype has just a few counts. Its antigen remains unknown. It was with a sample-barcoded 5' primer and a J-beta primer mix that a second PCR of about 6 to 12 cycles was run. Each CDR3 protein is one row after TCRdb ran MiXCR on the 5' RACE reads. The repertoire holds 1 million or so distinct CDR3 sequences, with under 30% as singletons. This CDR3 has 17 amino acids. Germline assignment: CDR1 SGHDN and CDR2 FVKESK. V shed 0 bases, J shed 0 bases, and the junction held 5 bases outside the gene matches. Overall study results and limits: Estimates of total diversity, which came from one million sequenced T cells, were considered to be underestimates. While age rose, TCR beta diversity per million T cells dropped in a roughly linear way.

These data are also associated with another study on T cells of mothers and their children. That study adds: In each mother, TCR beta CDR3 reads exceeded 10 million; in each child, they numbered approximately 3 million.

This clonotype was sampled from a girl aged 2 to 9 in good health. The gene calls are TRBV14 and TRBJ2-1; TRBD2 aligns across 7 bases. Sequenced: blood. CDR3 in amino acids: CASSQDEAGDSYNEQFF. The CDR3 DNA reads as TGTGCCAGCAGCCAAGATGAGGCGGGAGACTCCTACAATGAGCAGTTCTTC.